Listed here are 23 T cell receptor beta chains from one sample, sequenced in a study of blood T cell repertoires in COVID-19. Libraries were prepared by immunoSEQ multiplex PCR; TCRdb keeps only in-frame clonotypes and omits some of them. Among fewer than 250,000 clones, around four fifths were seen once, and the ten largest hold 2.9%. The sequencing sample was made of peripheral blood. These receptors all stem from a man aged 45 to 65 with active or convalescent COVID-19.

In this sample, this clone turned up once. The chain employs TRBV29-1 and TRBJ2-7, with TRBD1 matching over 7 bases. The V gene end was trimmed by 6 bases and the J gene end by 2 bases; junction bases not matched to a gene: 10. CDR3 length: 14 amino acids. CDR1 and CDR2 from the germline V gene are SQVTM and ANQGSEA. For the CDR3, the DNA is TGCAGCGTAACAGGGGCCGGACGGGCCTACGAGCAGTACTTC. This sequence encodes CSVTGAGRAYEQYF.

This chain connects TRBV18 to TRBJ2-5, with D possibly being TRBD1 (5 bases). With 3 bases removed from V and 3 bases from J, the gap between germline ends came to 14 bases. CDR1 KGHSH and CDR2 LQKENI come from the germline V gene. This CDR3 is built from 15 residues. The CDR3 sequence: CASSPPTSGKETQYF. The CDR3 bases are TGTGCCAGCTCACCCCCAACCTCAGGGAAAGAGACCCAGTACTTC.

The chain combines TRBV4-1 with TRBJ2-7; D is possibly TRBD1 (6 bases). Looked up from germline, CDR1 is MGHRA and CDR2 is YSYEKL. This CDR3 has 16 residues. The germline V and J ends were trimmed by 6 bases and 2 bases, with 20 bases remaining between them. Here the CDR3 DNA reads TGCGCCAGCAGACTCCGGGTACAGGGCCTTCCCTACGAGCAGTACTTC. Its protein is CASRLRVQGLPYEQYF.

The rearrangement links TRBV4-1 to TRBJ2-7; 7 nucleotides align to TRBD1. This CDR3 has 16 residues. Germline CDR1 is MGHRA and CDR2 is YSYEKL. The trim removed 1 base at V and 3 bases at J, leaving 9 bases unmatched. The CDR3 sequence is CASSQARAGGNYEQYF. CDR3 nucleotide sequence: TGCGCCAGCAGCCAAGCCAGGGCAGGGGGAAACTACGAGCAGTACTTC.

This chain connects TRBV6-6 to TRBJ2-3, with a weak D call TRBD2 (6 bases). The CDR3 covers 16 residues. Trimming stripped 0 bases from V and 1 base from J, with 11 bases between. Germline V gene lookup returns CDR1 MNHNY and CDR2 SVGAGI (reference sequence). The CDR3 coding sequence is TGTGCCAGCAGTTACTCAAGATCTAGCGGCACAGATACGCAGTATTTT. This sequence encodes CASSYSRSSGTDTQYF.

The chain is built from TRBV3-1 (or the pseudogene TRBV3-2) and TRBJ2-3; no clear D. CDR1 and CDR2 (germline): LGHDT, YNNKEL (reference sequence). CDR3 length: 16 amino acids. V dropped 4 bases and J dropped 1 base, with 15 bases sitting between them. The CDR3 sequence: CASSPLRHAGTDTQYF. DNA for the CDR3: TGTGCCAGCAGCCCCCTCCGGCACGCGGGCACAGATACGCAGTATTTT.

V usage is TRBV30 and J usage is TRBJ1-1; no clear D gene. Germline CDR1 and CDR2: GTSNPN and SVGIG (reference sequence). V lost 1 base to trimming and J lost 6 bases, with 9 bases between them. This CDR3 is 12 amino acids long. In nucleotides, the CDR3 is TGTGCCTGGAGTGCAGCGGTCGCTGAAGCTTTCTTT. Its protein is CAWSAAVAEAFF.

The CDR3 reads CASSSLVPLTDTQYF. CDR3 DNA: TGTGCCAGCAGTTCACTAGTACCACTTACAGATACGCAGTATTTT. V and J are TRBV27 and TRBJ2-3; TRBD2 is a possible D gene (5 bases). Germline assignment: CDR1 MNHEY and CDR2 SMNVEV (reference sequence). With 4 bases removed from V and 3 bases from J, the gap between germline ends came to 14 bases. The length of the CDR3 is 15 residues.

The rearrangement uses TRBV5-4 and TRBJ1-1; 7 bases are a match to TRBD1. CDR1 is SGHNT and CDR2 is YYREEE in the germline V gene (reference sequence). V lost 0 bases and J lost 3; bases outside the gene matches: 14. This CDR3 comprises 18 residues. The CDR3 is CASSLGQGAGAYDTEAFF. CDR3 nucleotides: TGTGCCAGCAGCTTGGGACAGGGCGCGGGCGCTTACGACACTGAAGCTTTCTTT.

The chain carries TRBV13 and TRBJ1-2, with TRBD1 matching 9 bases. The CDR3 sequence is 16 residues long. Germline V lookup: CDR1 PRHDT, CDR2 FYEKMQ (reference sequence). V was pared by 0 bases and J by 8 bases, with 10 bases of the junction left unmatched. CDR3 in DNA: TGTGCCAGCAGCTTAGGTGCGGGACAGGGTAGAGGCGGCTACACCTTC. Its translation: CASSLGAGQGRGGYTF.

V gene TRBV30 combines with J gene TRBJ1-5; D call uncertain. With 2 bases removed from V and 3 bases from J, the gap between germline ends came to 17 bases. CDR1 is GTSNPN, CDR2 SVGIG, per germline (reference sequence). CDR3 length: 16 residues. Here the CDR3 reads CAWSFPFSGLNQPQHF. CDR3 DNA sequence: TGTGCCTGGAGTTTCCCGTTCTCAGGTCTCAATCAGCCCCAGCATTTT.

The V and J genes are TRBV6-2 or TRBV6-3 and TRBJ2-7; 8 positions match TRBD2. The CDR3 sequence is 15 residues long. The V segment lost 5 bases and the J segment 6 bases; nucleotides outside the gene matches: 12. CDR1 is MNHEY and CDR2 is SVGEGT in the germline V gene. The CDR3 sequence is CASSPTRGGLGEQYF. The CDR3 bases are TGTGCCAGCAGTCCGACCCGGGGGGGATTGGGCGAGCAGTACTTC.

The chain has TRBV19 and TRBJ1-1; 12 bases fit TRBD1. CDR1 is LNHDA, CDR2 SQIVND, per germline (reference sequence). Unmatched junction bases numbered 7, after V lost 5 bases and J lost 3 bases. The CDR3 covers 16 residues. The CDR3 DNA reads TGTGCCAGTAGTCCGGGACAGGGGGCGTTGGACACTGAAGCTTTCTTT. This codes for CASSPGQGALDTEAFF.

This clone was seen only a few times. The DNA of the CDR3 is TGTGCCAGCAGCGGGGTCGGACTAGCGGGGTCAAATGAGCAGTTCTTC. Its protein is CASSGVGLAGSNEQFF. The chain recombines TRBV14 with TRBJ2-1, with TRBD2 identical over 12 bases. The CDR3 extends over 16 amino acids. J was trimmed by 7 bases and V by 5 bases; bases with no gene match: 9. CDR1 and CDR2 (germline): SGHDN, FVKESK.

V usage is TRBV5-1 and J usage is TRBJ1-2; 9 bases line up with TRBD1. This CDR3 spans 14 amino acids. CDR1 is SGHRS, CDR2 YFSETQ, per germline. The trim removed 4 bases at V and 8 bases at J, leaving 9 bases unmatched. As DNA, the CDR3 is TGCGCCAGCAGCATGGGACAGGGACGGCCAGGCTACACCTTC. Its translation: CASSMGQGRPGYTF.

This chain connects TRBV5-6 to TRBJ1-6; D is possibly TRBD1 (6 bases). V gave up 4 bases and J gave up 7 bases, with 18 bases separating them. Per germline, CDR1 SGHDT and CDR2 YYEEEE. This CDR3 comprises 16 residues. The CDR3 here is CASSPRTGTGNSPLHF. CDR3 nucleotide sequence: TGTGCCAGCAGCCCTCGTACAGGGACGGGGAATTCACCCCTCCACTTT.

The V call is TRBV30, the J call TRBJ1-1; D not resolved. Germline V gives CDR1 GTSNPN, CDR2 SVGIG (reference sequence). The V end was cut by 0 bases, the J end by 8 bases, with 10 bases between. The length of the CDR3 is 12 residues. This CDR3 reads CAWSVPPGEAFF. The DNA of the CDR3 is TGTGCCTGGAGTGTACCCCCAGGCGAAGCTTTCTTT.

V is TRBV7-8 and J is TRBJ1-3; a possible D gene is TRBD1 (5 bases). This CDR3 spans 16 amino acids. The V gene's germline CDR1 is SGHVS and CDR2 FQNEAQ. Trimming left V 1 base short and J 0 bases short, with 10 bases between. The DNA for the CDR3 is TGTGCCAGCAGCTTAGGGACGGGACTCTCTGGAAACACCATATATTTT. Translated: CASSLGTGLSGNTIYF.

The chain is built from TRBV7-9 and TRBJ1-2, with D tentatively TRBD1 (5 bases). Trimming pared 2 bases from V and 2 bases from J, leaving 9 bases between. There are 14 residues in the CDR3. The germline V gene has CDR1 SEHNR and CDR2 FQNEAQ (reference sequence). CDR3 nucleotides: TGTGCCAGCAGCTTAAACACAGGAAACTATGGCTACACCTTC. It is translated as CASSLNTGNYGYTF.

This clone was observed once. The CDR3 DNA is TGTGCCATCAGACAGGGGGCCAGCGGCTACACCTTC. This sequence encodes CAIRQGASGYTF. The V gene is TRBV10-3, the J gene TRBJ1-2; TRBD1 agrees at 9 bases. Germline CDR1 ENHRY, CDR2 SYGVKD. The CDR3 is 12 residues long. V lost 6 bases to trimming and J lost 8 bases; unmatched junction nucleotides: 4.

This clone was seen more than once but under ten times. V gene TRBV19 combines with J gene TRBJ1-5, with 7 bases that match TRBD1. J gave up 2 bases and V 10 bases, and 2 bases lay outside the gene matches. The germline V gene encodes CDR1 LNHDA and CDR2 SQIVND (reference sequence). The CDR3 sequence is 12 residues long. The CDR3 here is CATDRGNQPQHF. CDR3 in DNA: TGTGCCACCGACAGGGGCAATCAGCCCCAGCATTTT.

This clone was recorded once. The chain joins TRBV4-1 to TRBJ1-6; 7 bases are a match to TRBD1. The CDR3 spans 16 residues. The germline V gene has CDR1 MGHRA and CDR2 YSYEKL. V lost 2 bases, J lost 3 bases, and 4 bases stayed unmatched. The CDR3 sequence is CASSQTGAGYNSPLHF. For the CDR3, the DNA is TGCGCCAGCAGCCAAACAGGGGCCGGCTATAATTCACCCCTCCACTTT.

The J gene is TRBJ1-5, the V gene TRBV18; 10 bases line up with TRBD1. The V segment lost 3 bases and the J segment 6 bases; nucleotides outside the gene matches: 5. The CDR3 has 15 residues. Germline loops: CDR1 KGHSH, CDR2 LQKENI. DNA of the CDR3: TGTGCCAGCTCACCGGGACAGGGGATTGGTCAGCCCCAGCATTTT. Amino acid sequence: CASSPGQGIGQPQHF.